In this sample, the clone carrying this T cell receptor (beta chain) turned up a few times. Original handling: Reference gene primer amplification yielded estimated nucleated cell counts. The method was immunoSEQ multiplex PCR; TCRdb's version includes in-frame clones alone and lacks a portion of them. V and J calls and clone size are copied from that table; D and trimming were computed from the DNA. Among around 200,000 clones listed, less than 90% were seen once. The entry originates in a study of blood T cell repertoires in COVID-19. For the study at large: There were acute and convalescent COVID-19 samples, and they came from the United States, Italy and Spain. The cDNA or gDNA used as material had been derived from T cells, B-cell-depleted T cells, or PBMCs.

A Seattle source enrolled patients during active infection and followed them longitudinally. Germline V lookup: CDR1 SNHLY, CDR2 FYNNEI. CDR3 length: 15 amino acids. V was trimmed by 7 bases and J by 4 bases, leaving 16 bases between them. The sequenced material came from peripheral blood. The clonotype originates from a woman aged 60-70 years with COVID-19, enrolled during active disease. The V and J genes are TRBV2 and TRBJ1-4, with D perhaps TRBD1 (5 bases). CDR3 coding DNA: TGTGCCAGCATTCGGGACTCCTCGGGTAATGAAAAACTGTTTTTT. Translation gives CASIRDSSGNEKLFF.